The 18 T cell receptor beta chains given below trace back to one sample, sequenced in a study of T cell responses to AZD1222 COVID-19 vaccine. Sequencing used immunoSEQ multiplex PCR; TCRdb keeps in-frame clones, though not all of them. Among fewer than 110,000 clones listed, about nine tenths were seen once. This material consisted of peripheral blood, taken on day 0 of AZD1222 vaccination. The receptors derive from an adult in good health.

The CDR3 DNA follows: TGTGCCAGCTCACCTACTTCAGGGCCCGAGGTCCTGACTTTC. Amino acids: CASSPTSGPEVLTF. The V gene is TRBV18, the J gene TRBJ2-6; weak D call: TRBD1 (5 bases). V gave up 3 bases and J gave up 13 bases, with 16 bases separating them. From germline, CDR1 is KGHSH and CDR2 LQKENI. This CDR3 spans 14 amino acids. Looking up the rest from reference TRBV18 and TRBJ2-6 gives the full variable domain: NAGVMQNPRHLVRRRGQEARLRCSPMKGHSHVYWYRQLPEEGLKFMVYLQKENIIDESGMPKERFSAEFPKEGPSILRIQQVVRGDSAAYFCASSPTSGPEVLTFGAGSRLTVL.

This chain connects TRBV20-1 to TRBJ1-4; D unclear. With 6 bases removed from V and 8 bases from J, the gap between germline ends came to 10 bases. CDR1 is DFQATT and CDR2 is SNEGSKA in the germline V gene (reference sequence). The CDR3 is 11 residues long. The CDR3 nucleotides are TGCAGTGCGGAGAGATTCGAAAAACTGTTTTTT. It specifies CSAERFEKLFF.

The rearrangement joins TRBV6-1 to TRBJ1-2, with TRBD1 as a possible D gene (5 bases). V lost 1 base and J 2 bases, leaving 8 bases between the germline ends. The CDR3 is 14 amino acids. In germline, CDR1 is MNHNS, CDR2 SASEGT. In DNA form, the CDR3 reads TGTGCCAGCAGTGAAGAGGGGCCCAACTATGGCTACACCTTC. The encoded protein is CASSEEGPNYGYTF.

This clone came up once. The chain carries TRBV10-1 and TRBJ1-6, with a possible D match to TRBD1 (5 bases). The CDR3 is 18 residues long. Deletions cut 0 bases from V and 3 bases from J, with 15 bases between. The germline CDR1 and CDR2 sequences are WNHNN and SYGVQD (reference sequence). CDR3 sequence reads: CASSESGTGNLYNSPLHF. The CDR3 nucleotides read TGCGCCAGCAGTGAGTCGGGTACAGGCAACCTCTATAATTCACCCCTCCACTTT.

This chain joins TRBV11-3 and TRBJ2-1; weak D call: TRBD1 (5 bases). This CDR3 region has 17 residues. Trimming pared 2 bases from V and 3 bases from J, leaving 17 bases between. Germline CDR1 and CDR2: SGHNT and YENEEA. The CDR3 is CASSLRPAGQVYNEQFF. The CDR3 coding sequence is TGTGCCAGCAGCTTACGTCCCGCAGGGCAGGTCTACAATGAGCAGTTCTTC.

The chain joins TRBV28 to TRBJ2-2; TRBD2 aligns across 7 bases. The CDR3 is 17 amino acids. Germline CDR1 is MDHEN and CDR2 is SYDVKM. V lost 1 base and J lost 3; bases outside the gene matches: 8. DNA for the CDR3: TGTGCCAGCAGTTTATTCCTCGGCGGGGGAGACACCGGGGAGCTGTTTTTT. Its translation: CASSLFLGGGDTGELFF.

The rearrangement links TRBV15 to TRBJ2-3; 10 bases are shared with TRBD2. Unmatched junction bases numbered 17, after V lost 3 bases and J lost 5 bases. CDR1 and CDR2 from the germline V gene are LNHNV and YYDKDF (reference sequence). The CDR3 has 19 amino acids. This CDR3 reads CATSSPSAGLAGVRDTQYF. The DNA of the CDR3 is TGTGCCACCAGCAGTCCTTCAGCCGGGCTAGCGGGGGTCAGAGATACGCAGTATTTT.

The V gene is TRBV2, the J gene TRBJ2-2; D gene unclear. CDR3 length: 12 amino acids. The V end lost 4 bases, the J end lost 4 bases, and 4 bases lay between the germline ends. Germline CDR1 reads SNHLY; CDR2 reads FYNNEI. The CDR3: CASSVGTGELFF. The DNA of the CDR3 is TGTGCCAGCAGTGTGGGCACCGGGGAGCTGTTTTTT.

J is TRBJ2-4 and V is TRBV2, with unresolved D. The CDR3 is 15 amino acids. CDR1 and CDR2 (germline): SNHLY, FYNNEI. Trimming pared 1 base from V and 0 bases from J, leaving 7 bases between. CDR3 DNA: TGTGCCAGCAGTGAAGGGGCCATAGCCAAAAACATTCAGTACTTC. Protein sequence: CASSEGAIAKNIQYF. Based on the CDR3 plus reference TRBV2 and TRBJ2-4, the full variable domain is EPEVTQTPSHQVTQMGQEVILRCVPISNHLYFYWYRQILGQKVEFLVSFYNNEISEKSEIFDDQFSVERPDGSNFTLKIRSTKLEDSAMYFCASSEGAIAKNIQYFGAGTRLSVL.

The CDR3 reads CAWSLAGTGIGNTIYF. The CDR3 DNA sequence: TGTGCCTGGAGCCTGGCGGGAACAGGGATTGGAAACACCATATATTTT. The chain has TRBV30 and TRBJ1-3; TRBD1 might be the D (6 bases). Between the trimmed V and J ends, which lost 3 bases and 3 bases, there was a span of 18 bases. CDR1 and CDR2 (germline): GTSNPN, SVGIG (reference sequence). The CDR3 is 16 amino acids. Supplemented by reference TRBV30 and TRBJ1-3, the full variable domain reads SQTIHQWPATLVQPVGSPLSLECTVEGTSNPNLYWYRQAAGRGLQLLFYSVGIGQISSEVPQNLSASRPQDRQFILSSKKLLLSDSGFYLCAWSLAGTGIGNTIYFGEGSWLTVV.

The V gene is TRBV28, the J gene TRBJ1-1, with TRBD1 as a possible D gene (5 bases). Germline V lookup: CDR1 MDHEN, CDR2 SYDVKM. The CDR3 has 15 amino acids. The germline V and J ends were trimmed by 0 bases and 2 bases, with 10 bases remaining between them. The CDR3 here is CASSLWGLENTEAFF. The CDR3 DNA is TGTGCCAGCAGTTTATGGGGGCTCGAAAACACTGAAGCTTTCTTT.

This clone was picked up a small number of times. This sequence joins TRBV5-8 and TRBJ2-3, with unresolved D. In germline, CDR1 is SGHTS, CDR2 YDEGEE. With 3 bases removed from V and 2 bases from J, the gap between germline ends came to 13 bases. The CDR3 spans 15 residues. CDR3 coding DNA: TGTGCCAGCAGCTCTCGCCAGTATTCCACAGATACGCAGTATTTT. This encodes CASSSRQYSTDTQYF.

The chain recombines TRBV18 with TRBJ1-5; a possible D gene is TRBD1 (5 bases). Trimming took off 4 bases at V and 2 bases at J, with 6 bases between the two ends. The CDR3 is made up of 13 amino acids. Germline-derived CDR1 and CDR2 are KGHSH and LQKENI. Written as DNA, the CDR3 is TGTGCCAGCTCACGGGACGGCAATCAGCCCCAGCATTTT. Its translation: CASSRDGNQPQHF.

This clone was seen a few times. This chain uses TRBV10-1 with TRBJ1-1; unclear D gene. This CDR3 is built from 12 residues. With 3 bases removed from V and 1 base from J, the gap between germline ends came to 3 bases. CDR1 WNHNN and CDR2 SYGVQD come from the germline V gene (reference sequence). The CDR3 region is CASSDQNTEAFF. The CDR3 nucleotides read TGCGCCAGCAGTGATCAGAACACTGAAGCTTTCTTT.

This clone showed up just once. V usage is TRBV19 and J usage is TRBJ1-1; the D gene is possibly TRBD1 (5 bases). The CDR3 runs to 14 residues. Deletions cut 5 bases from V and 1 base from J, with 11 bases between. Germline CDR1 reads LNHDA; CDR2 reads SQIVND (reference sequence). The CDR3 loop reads CASSARTPNTEAFF. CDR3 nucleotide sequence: TGTGCCAGTAGTGCCAGGACACCGAACACTGAAGCTTTCTTT.

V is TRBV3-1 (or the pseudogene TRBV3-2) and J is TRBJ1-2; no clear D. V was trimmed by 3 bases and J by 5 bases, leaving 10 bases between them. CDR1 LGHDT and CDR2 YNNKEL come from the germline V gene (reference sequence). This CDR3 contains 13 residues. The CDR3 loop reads CASSHGLAYGYTF. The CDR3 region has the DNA TGTGCCAGCAGCCATGGGTTAGCTTATGGCTACACCTTC.

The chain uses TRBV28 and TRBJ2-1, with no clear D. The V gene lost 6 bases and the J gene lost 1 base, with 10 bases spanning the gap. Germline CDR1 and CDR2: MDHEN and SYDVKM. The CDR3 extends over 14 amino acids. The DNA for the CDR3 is TGTGCCAGCAGGGTCATGCAATCCTACAATGAGCAGTTCTTC. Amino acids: CASRVMQSYNEQFF.

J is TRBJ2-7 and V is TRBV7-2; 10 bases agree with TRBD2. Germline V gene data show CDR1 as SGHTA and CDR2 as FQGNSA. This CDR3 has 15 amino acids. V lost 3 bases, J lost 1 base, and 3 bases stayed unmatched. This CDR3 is CASSFSAGGSYEQYF. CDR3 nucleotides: TGTGCCAGCAGCTTCTCAGCGGGGGGGTCCTACGAGCAGTACTTC.